Each of the 18 T cell receptor beta chains below was sequenced from the same sample in a study of metastatic and nonmetastatic thyroid tumors (dated by TCRdb to about 2020). Before undergoing thyroid surgery, none of the patients had been given any kind of treatment. Libraries came from PCR. Sequencing took place on an Illumina HiSeq 4000. TCRdb trimmed public reads at Q25 via fastp, called clones via MiXCR and kept in-frame beta chains. This sample lists about 39,000 clones; 15% to 20% were detected once. Of the sample, 3% to 4% is held by the ten largest clones. The specimen sequenced was blood. These receptors all stem from a female donor with papillary thyroid cancer or a benign thyroid nodule (not recorded which). Some clones in this sample may be carry-over from other donors' samples.

This clone has at least ten counts. This chain joins TRBV12-3 or TRBV12-4 and TRBJ2-6; weak D call: TRBD2 (5 bases). The CDR3 runs 13 residues. Between the trimmed V and J ends, which lost 8 bases and 1 base, there was a span of 6 bases. The CDR3 bases are TGTGCCAGCCGGGGTTCTGGGGCCAACGTCCTGACTTTC. It is translated as CASRGSGANVLTF.

The V and J genes are TRBV19 and TRBJ1-3; D gene unclear. The CDR3 totals 15 residues. Germline lookup yields CDR1 LNHDA and CDR2 SQIVND (reference sequence). The V end lost 5 bases, the J end lost 0 bases, and 11 bases lay between the germline ends. The CDR3 here is CASSVTENSGNTIYF. As DNA, the CDR3 is TGTGCCAGTAGTGTCACCGAGAACTCTGGAAACACCATATATTTT. The full variable domain, with the rest looked up from reference TRBV19 and TRBJ1-3, is DGGITQSPKYLFRKEGQNVTLSCEQNLNHDAMYWYRQDPGQGLRLIYYSQIVNDFQKGDIAEGYSVSREKKESFPLTVTSAQKNPTAFYLCASSVTENSGNTIYFGEGSWLTVV.

The V gene is TRBV5-6, the J gene TRBJ1-5, with D tentatively TRBD1 (5 bases). Trimming pared 4 bases from V and 8 bases from J, leaving 13 bases between. The germline CDR1 and CDR2 sequences are SGHDT and YYEEEE. This CDR3 is built from 13 residues. CDR3 protein: CASSRFLGEPQHF. DNA for the CDR3: TGTGCCAGCAGCCGCTTCTTAGGGGAGCCCCAGCATTTT.

This clone was counted many times. The V gene is TRBV3-1, the J gene TRBJ1-1; D may be TRBD1 (5 bases). This CDR3 comprises 13 residues. Germline CDR1 LGHDT, CDR2 YNNKEL (reference sequence). V was cut by 1 base and J by 6 bases, with 9 bases left in between. The CDR3 spells CASSQGGDAEAFF. The DNA for the CDR3 is TGTGCCAGCAGCCAAGGGGGGGACGCTGAAGCTTTCTTT.

This clone was seen ten or more times. Distinct nucleotide sequences in the sample also encode this CDR3. This chain uses TRBV9 with TRBJ2-2; possible D gene TRBD2, 5 bases. This CDR3 comprises 13 residues. V was shortened by 4 bases and J by 8 bases, with 12 bases between the two germline ends. Germline lookup yields CDR1 SGDLS and CDR2 YYNGEE. The CDR3 reads CASSKPTGGELFF. The CDR3 DNA reads as TGTGCCAGCAGCAAACCGACGGGGGGGGAGCTGTTTTTT.

This clone was observed a handful of times. This chain connects TRBV14 to TRBJ2-7; 9 bases agree with TRBD1. This CDR3 contains 14 residues. Germline CDR1 and CDR2: SGHDN and FVKESK. Germline trimming cut 6 bases from V and 7 bases from J; bases unmatched to any gene: 10. The CDR3 loop reads CASRYSGTGKEQYF. CDR3 nucleotides: TGTGCCAGCAGATACTCCGGGACAGGGAAAGAGCAGTACTTC.

This clone is termed medium-sized (0.01 to 0.1%). The gene calls are TRBV6-1 and TRBJ2-7, with D unresolved. This CDR3 region has 13 residues. V was shortened by 5 bases and J by 4 bases, with 12 bases between the two germline ends. The germline V gene has CDR1 MNHNS and CDR2 SASEGT. The CDR3 region is CASSQTEDYEQYF. The CDR3, as DNA: TGTGCCAGCAGTCAAACAGAGGATTACGAGCAGTACTTC.

The table lists this clone with many counts. This chain links TRBV7-3 with TRBJ2-3; D remains unclear. Germline V lookup: CDR1 SGHTA, CDR2 FQGTGA. The V gene lost 2 bases and the J gene lost 6 bases, with 6 bases spanning the gap. The CDR3 is made up of 12 amino acids. DNA for the CDR3: TGTGCCAGCAGCTTATTGGGGGATACGCAGTATTTT. Translating it yields CASSLLGDTQYF.

The V and J genes are TRBV9 and TRBJ2-1; TRBD2 is a possible D gene (5 bases). V was shortened by 0 bases and J by 13 bases, with 14 bases between the two germline ends. The CDR3 is made up of 13 amino acids. Looked up from germline, CDR1 is SGDLS and CDR2 is YYNGEE. The CDR3 nucleotides are TGTGCCAGCAGCGTAGATAACGGGGTTGATCAGTTCTTC. This sequence encodes CASSVDNGVDQFF.

Ten or more counts support this clone. The gene calls are TRBV11-1 and TRBJ2-2; possibly TRBD2 for D (6 bases). The CDR3 covers 15 residues. V lost 1 base to trimming and J lost 3 bases, with 9 bases between them. Germline CDR1 reads SGHAT; CDR2 reads FQDESV (reference sequence). The CDR3 nucleotides read TGTGCCAGCAGCTTAGGGGGAGGTCACACCGGGGAGCTGTTTTTT. Its translation: CASSLGGGHTGELFF.

This clone was counted at least ten times. The chain links TRBV28 to TRBJ2-4; D not certain. The germline gives CDR1 MDHEN, CDR2 SYDVKM. Trimming took off 5 bases at V and 7 bases at J, with 12 bases between the two ends. The length of the CDR3 is 13 residues. The CDR3 loop is CASSGIKQNIQYF. The CDR3 DNA is TGTGCCAGCAGTGGTATTAAGCAGAACATTCAGTACTTC.

This clone was seen repeatedly, ten times or more. This rearrangement joins TRBV11-2 to TRBJ2-1, with a tentative D call TRBD2 (5 bases). In germline, CDR1 is SGHAT, CDR2 FQNNGV. Deletions cut 5 bases from V and 1 base from J, with 21 bases between. The CDR3 spans 18 residues. This CDR3 reads CASSRTPIYGVSYNEQFF. The CDR3 DNA sequence: TGTGCCAGCAGCCGAACTCCCATTTACGGGGTTTCCTACAATGAGCAGTTCTTC.

This clone showed up many times. The chain couples TRBV6-1 to TRBJ1-4; D possibly corresponds to TRBD1 (6 bases). The CDR3 sequence is 13 residues long. Looked up from germline, CDR1 is MNHNS and CDR2 is SASEGT. The germline V and J ends were trimmed by 10 bases and 8 bases, with 17 bases remaining between them. The CDR3 loop reads CATLPGGREKLFF. The CDR3 DNA is TGTGCCACCTTGCCGGGGGGGCGAGAAAAACTGTTTTTT.

In its sample, this clone was seen many times. The chain carries TRBV7-2 and TRBJ2-1; tentatively, D is TRBD2 (6 bases). CDR3 size: 13 residues. The V and J ends lost 4 bases and 7 bases respectively, with 11 bases between them. CDR1 is SGHTA, CDR2 FQGNSA, per germline. The CDR3 bases are TGTGCCAGCAGCTCCGGACTACTAAATGAGCAGTTCTTC. The encoded protein is CASSSGLLNEQFF.

This clone has ten or more counts. The chain links TRBV18 to TRBJ1-6, with D possibly matching TRBD1 (6 bases). Trimming cost V 6 bases and J 7 bases, with 10 bases left between them. The CDR3 totals 13 residues. Per the germline V gene, CDR1 is KGHSH and CDR2 is LQKENI. CDR3: CASSRDRNSPLHF. The DNA of the CDR3 is TGTGCCAGCTCCCGCGACAGGAATTCACCCCTCCACTTT.

The rearrangement uses TRBV9 and TRBJ2-3; D might be TRBD1 (5 bases). Trimming removed 0 bases from V and 3 bases from J, with 14 bases in between. The CDR3 runs 16 residues. CDR1 and CDR2 (germline): SGDLS, YYNGEE. The CDR3 DNA is TGTGCCAGCAGCGTAGTCAGGGAAGGGTTGACAGATACGCAGTATTTT. Translation gives CASSVVREGLTDTQYF.

The CDR3 region is CASGPSVGWDEQYF. CDR3 DNA: TGTGCCAGCGGCCCCTCCGTGGGGTGGGACGAGCAGTACTTC. The genes are TRBV9 and TRBJ2-7; no clear D gene. V lost 7 bases and J 5 bases, leaving 19 bases between the germline ends. This CDR3 region has 14 residues. CDR1 and CDR2 (germline): SGDLS, YYNGEE. Looking up the rest from reference TRBV9 and TRBJ2-7 gives the full variable domain: DSGVTQTPKHLITATGQRVTLRCSPRSGDLSVYWYQQSLDQGLQFLIQYYNGEERAKGNILERFSAQQFPDLHSELNLSSLELGDSALYFCASGPSVGWDEQYFGPGTRLTVT.

This chain connects TRBV27 to TRBJ1-1; 9 bases align to TRBD1. The CDR3 extends over 16 amino acids. Germline trimming cut 10 bases from V and 3 bases from J; bases unmatched to any gene: 15. Germline loops: CDR1 MNHEY, CDR2 SMNVEV (reference sequence). In nucleotides, the CDR3 is TGTGCCACTCACAAGCGTACAGGGGGCAGAGACACTGAAGCTTTCTTT. As protein: CATHKRTGGRDTEAFF.